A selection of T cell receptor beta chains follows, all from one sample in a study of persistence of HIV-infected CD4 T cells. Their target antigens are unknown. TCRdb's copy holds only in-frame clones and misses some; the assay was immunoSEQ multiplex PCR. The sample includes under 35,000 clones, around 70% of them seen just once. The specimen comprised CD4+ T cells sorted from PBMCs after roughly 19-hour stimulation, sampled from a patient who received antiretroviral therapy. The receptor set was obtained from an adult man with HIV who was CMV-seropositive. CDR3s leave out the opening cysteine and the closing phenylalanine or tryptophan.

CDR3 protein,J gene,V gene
ASSEEGGSTDTQY,TRBJ2-3,TRBV2
ASRAAGGRTDTQY,TRBJ2-3,TRBV6-5
ASSLESSQY,TRBJ2-7,TRBV7-9
ASSRAGEEKLF,TRBJ1-4,TRBV3-1/TRBV3-2
ASSLDGRDTQY,TRBJ2-3,TRBV7-9
ASGLDRNRSPLH,TRBJ1-6,TRBV11-3
ASSGSGTGGYEQY,TRBJ2-7,TRBV28
ASSLLTSGGRELF,TRBJ2-2,TRBV27
ASSPQTRTKQY,TRBJ2-7,TRBV14
ATSDGLQGGTDTQY,TRBJ2-3,TRBV24-1
ASSPDRGPAGEQF,TRBJ2-1,TRBV6-5
ASSEGGRPYNEQF,TRBJ2-1,TRBV6-1
ASSPRTGKGSPLH,TRBJ1-6,TRBV2
ASSRQDFYGYT,TRBJ1-2,TRBV3-1/TRBV3-2
SVEDSRQPTGYT,TRBJ1-2,TRBV29-1
ASRPDRSSYEQY,TRBJ2-7,TRBV5-5
ASSLTAYSNQPQH,TRBJ1-5,TRBV27